Presented here are 27 T cell receptor beta chains from one specimen sequenced in a study of a mutant IDH1 vaccine in newly diagnosed glioma. For these receptors, no antigen is known. The time point denotes: week 23, last vaccination. Topical imiquimod accompanied each vaccine dose, which consisted of 300 ug of mutant IDH1 20-mer peptide. The table came from immunoSEQ multiplex PCR; TCRdb's copy has only in-frame clones and leaves some out. Among 20,000 to 25,000 clones listed, roughly 86% were seen once. The material was PBMCs, obtained from a glioma patient whose treatment included an IDH1 peptide vaccine. Every receptor here comes from a man aged 25 to 45 with glioma.

The chain joins TRBV5-4 to TRBJ2-3; TRBD1 is a possible D gene (5 bases). Germline V gene sequence: CDR1 SGHNT, CDR2 YYREEE (reference sequence). CDR3 length: 15 residues. The V gene lost 4 bases and the J gene lost 2 bases, with 14 bases spanning the gap. The CDR3 nucleotides read TGTGCCAGCAGCCCCAGAGACAGAACCACAGATACGCAGTATTTT. Its protein product is CASSPRDRTTDTQYF.

This clone was seen once. The J gene is TRBJ1-4, the V gene TRBV27; D gene uncertain. CDR1 is MNHEY, CDR2 SMNVEV, per germline (reference sequence). The CDR3 spans 11 residues. The V gene lost 2 bases and the J gene lost 8 bases, with 3 bases spanning the gap. Here the CDR3 DNA reads TGTGCCAGCAGTTTAGGGGAAAAACTGTTTTTT. Translation gives CASSLGEKLFF.

This rearrangement joins TRBV10-3 to TRBJ1-1, with TRBD1 identical over 7 bases. The germline V gene encodes CDR1 ENHRY and CDR2 SYGVKD. This CDR3 is 14 amino acids long. V shed 6 bases, J shed 4 bases, and the junction held 8 bases outside the gene matches. CDR3 sequence reads: CAISRDSLSTEAFF. The CDR3, as DNA: TGTGCCATCAGCCGGGACAGCCTTTCCACTGAAGCTTTCTTT.

The chain combines TRBV6-4 with TRBJ2-7, with 8 bases aligning to TRBD2. Unmatched junction bases numbered 18, after V lost 9 bases and J lost 2 bases. Germline CDR1 reads MRHNA; CDR2 reads SNTAGT. CDR3 size: 17 residues. This CDR3 is CARGWSAGGSPAYEQYF. The CDR3 DNA follows: TGTGCCAGAGGATGGTCGGCGGGAGGTTCCCCTGCCTACGAGCAGTACTTC.

The rearrangement uses TRBV29-1 and TRBJ1-2; a weak D match, TRBD1 (6 bases). The length of the CDR3 is 14 residues. Germline V lookup: CDR1 SQVTM, CDR2 ANQGSEA. V was cut by 6 bases and J by 1 base, with 15 bases left in between. CDR3 in amino acids: CSVLGGPDNYGYTF. The CDR3, as DNA: TGCAGCGTCCTTGGGGGGCCGGATAACTATGGCTACACCTTC. Full variable domain (remainder filled in from reference TRBV29-1 and TRBJ1-2): SAVISQKPSRDICQRGTSLTIQCQVDSQVTMMFWYRQQPGQSLTLIATANQGSEATYESGFVIDKFPISRPNLTFSTLTVSNMSPEDSSIYLCSVLGGPDNYGYTFGSGTRLTVV.

V gene TRBV7-6 combines with J gene TRBJ1-5, with D perhaps TRBD1 (6 bases). Germline V lookup: CDR1 SGHVS, CDR2 FNYEAQ. This CDR3 comprises 13 residues. V was cut by 5 bases and J by 3 bases, with 8 bases left in between. CDR3 in amino acids: CASSGQFNQPQHF. CDR3 sequence (DNA): TGTGCCAGCAGCGGACAGTTCAATCAGCCCCAGCATTTT. Supplemented by reference TRBV7-6 and TRBJ1-5, the full variable domain reads GAGVSQSPRYKVTKRGQDVALRCDPISGHVSLYWYRQALGQGPEFLTYFNYEAQQDKSGLPNDRFSAERPEGSISTLTIQRTEQRDSAMYRCASSGQFNQPQHFGDGTRLSIL.

The chain joins TRBV30 to TRBJ2-4, with D perhaps matching TRBD1 (6 bases). The CDR3 extends over 13 amino acids. Trimming stripped 2 bases from V and 7 bases from J, with 12 bases between. Germline V gene lookup returns CDR1 GTSNPN and CDR2 SVGIG (reference sequence). Written as DNA, the CDR3 is TGTGCCTGGAGTATGGGGGCTTTCAACATTCAGTACTTC. It encodes CAWSMGAFNIQYF.

CDR3 bases: TGTGCCAGCAGTGTCTGGAGCAACAATGAGCAGTTCTTC. This encodes CASSVWSNNEQFF. The genes are TRBV6-6 and TRBJ2-1; D is ambiguous. The V end was cut by 5 bases, the J end by 5 bases, with 10 bases between. The CDR3 runs 13 residues. The germline V gene encodes CDR1 MNHNY and CDR2 SVGAGI (reference sequence).

The V and J genes are TRBV7-8 and TRBJ1-2, with D unresolved. The CDR3 totals 13 residues. Trimming took off 1 base at V and 6 bases at J, with 9 bases between the two ends. CDR1 and CDR2 (germline): SGHVS, FQNEAQ. The CDR3: CASSLVHENGYTF. CDR3 nucleotide sequence: TGTGCCAGCAGCTTAGTACATGAGAATGGCTACACCTTC.

The gene calls are TRBV6-5 and TRBJ1-2, with D perhaps TRBD1 (6 bases). From germline, CDR1 is MNHEY and CDR2 SVGAGI. This CDR3 contains 13 residues. V was cut by 4 bases and J by 3 bases, with 9 bases left in between. CDR3 sequence (DNA): TGTGCCAGCAGTTCCGGACAGTACTATGGCTACACCTTC. It codes for CASSSGQYYGYTF.

This clone was seen a single time. The V call is TRBV10-3, the J call TRBJ2-5; 8 nucleotides agree with TRBD2. V trimming: 4 bases; J trimming: 3 bases; junction bases outside the gene matches: 4. Per the germline V gene, CDR1 is ENHRY and CDR2 is SYGVKD. The CDR3 extends over 14 amino acids. The CDR3 region is CAISGTGGEETQYF. CDR3 coding DNA: TGTGCCATCAGTGGGACGGGAGGGGAAGAGACCCAGTACTTC.

This chain uses TRBV6-5 with TRBJ2-7; D unresolved. The CDR3 runs to 11 residues. Trimming pared 5 bases from V and 4 bases from J, leaving 6 bases between. Germline values: CDR1 MNHEY, CDR2 SVGAGI. For the CDR3, the DNA is TGTGCCAGCAGTCCTAGATACGAGCAGTACTTC. Translated, it gives CASSPRYEQYF.

This clone has a handful of counts. This chain connects TRBV6-4 to TRBJ1-6; D perhaps matches TRBD1 (5 bases). This CDR3 spans 15 amino acids. The germline V and J ends were trimmed by 0 bases and 6 bases, with 9 bases remaining between them. In germline, CDR1 is MRHNA, CDR2 SNTAGT. For the CDR3, the DNA is TGTGCCAGCAGTGACTCGGCAGGGCTTAATTCACCCCTCCACTTT. Protein sequence: CASSDSAGLNSPLHF.

The chain employs TRBV21-1 and TRBJ2-7; the D call TRBD2 from the table was never checked on the DNA. TRBV21-1 is a pseudogene. This CDR3 spans 19 amino acids. The CDR3 loop is CASSKGRRESGGSKDEQYF. The CDR3, as DNA: TGTGCCAGCAGCAAAGGACGACGGGAAAGCGGAGGCAGTAAGGACGAGCAGTACTTC.

The CDR3 bases are TGTGCCAGCAGCCACTTGGGGTCCACGGTGGATGAGCAGTTCTTC. It specifies CASSHLGSTVDEQFF. The chain carries TRBV7-6 and TRBJ2-1; no definite D call. The CDR3 extends over 15 amino acids. Germline CDR1 reads SGHVS; CDR2 reads FNYEAQ. V was pared by 5 bases and J by 8 bases, with 19 bases between.

This chain connects TRBV14 to TRBJ2-1; the D gene is possibly TRBD2 (5 bases). The CDR3 covers 14 residues. Trimming pared 4 bases from V and 5 bases from J, leaving 12 bases between. The germline V gene encodes CDR1 SGHDN and CDR2 FVKESK. In nucleotides, the CDR3 is TGTGCCAGCAGCCCTTACACTAGTAACAATGAGCAGTTCTTC. It codes for CASSPYTSNNEQFF.

The chain uses TRBV5-1 and TRBJ1-2; 7 bases match TRBD1. The V gene end was trimmed by 7 bases and the J gene end by 4 bases; junction bases not matched to a gene: 4. The length of the CDR3 is 12 residues. Germline V lookup: CDR1 SGHRS, CDR2 YFSETQ. The CDR3 reads CASGTDVYGYTF. Written as DNA, the CDR3 is TGCGCCAGCGGGACAGACGTCTATGGCTACACCTTC.

The CDR3 sequence is CASSTPGLIGAFF. In DNA form, the CDR3 reads TGTGCCAGCAGCACACCCGGACTGATCGGGGCTTTCTTT. The chain couples TRBV5-4 to TRBJ1-1; D is unclear. This CDR3 spans 13 amino acids. Trimming left V 4 bases short and J 11 bases short, with 18 bases between. Germline loops: CDR1 SGHNT, CDR2 YYREEE (reference sequence). The complete variable domain, with remaining parts taken from reference TRBV5-4 and TRBJ1-1, reads ETGVTQSPTHLIKTRGQQVTLRCSSQSGHNTVSWYQQALGQGPQFIFQYYREEENGRGNFPPRFSGLQFPNYSSELNVNALELDDSALYLCASSTPGLIGAFFGQGTRLTVV.

The chain carries TRBV29-1 and TRBJ1-5; the match to TRBD1 covers 7 bases. V trimming: 4 bases; J trimming: 4 bases; junction bases outside the gene matches: 10. The CDR3 runs 15 residues. Germline-derived CDR1 and CDR2 are SQVTM and ANQGSEA. The CDR3 DNA reads as TGCAGCGTTGGGGCCTCCGGGACAGAAAATCAGCCCCAGCATTTT. It encodes CSVGASGTENQPQHF.

This chain connects TRBV28 to TRBJ2-3, with 9 bases lining up with TRBD2. Germline lookup yields CDR1 MDHEN and CDR2 SYDVKM. Germline trimming cut 7 bases from V and 2 bases from J; bases unmatched to any gene: 7. This CDR3 is 15 amino acids long. CDR3 nucleotides: TGTGCCAGCACCTCTAGCGGGGTCTACACAGATACGCAGTATTTT. Its protein is CASTSSGVYTDTQYF.

The gene calls are TRBV5-1 and TRBJ2-7; D unresolved. Trimming stripped 4 bases from V and 9 bases from J, with 14 bases between. CDR1 and CDR2 (germline): SGHRS, YFSETQ. The CDR3 has 12 amino acids. The CDR3 nucleotides are TGCGCCAGCAGCCTGGAGAGAGATCCGCAGTACTTC. This sequence encodes CASSLERDPQYF.

This chain uses TRBV5-4 with TRBJ1-1, with D hard to call. CDR3 size: 15 residues. The V gene lost 0 bases and the J gene lost 5 bases, with 14 bases spanning the gap. CDR1 and CDR2 (germline): SGHNT, YYREEE (reference sequence). CDR3 in DNA: TGTGCCAGCAGCTTGGCTCTGGGGAGGTGGACTGAAGCTTTCTTT. It yields the protein CASSLALGRWTEAFF.

The chain employs TRBV18 and TRBJ1-1, with D perhaps matching TRBD1 (6 bases). V was shortened by 0 bases and J by 6 bases, with 11 bases between the two germline ends. Germline CDR1 KGHSH, CDR2 LQKENI. The length of the CDR3 is 14 residues. CDR3 DNA: TGTGCCAGCTCACCACCCAACAGGGTTTCTGAAGCTTTCTTT. Its protein is CASSPPNRVSEAFF.

J is TRBJ2-1 and V is TRBV11-2; weak D call: TRBD2 (5 bases). Germline assignment: CDR1 SGHAT and CDR2 FQNNGV. V lost 7 bases, J lost 6 bases, and 13 bases lay in between. CDR3 length: 13 residues. CDR3 nucleotides: TGTGCCAGCACTCGCCGGGGTGGCAATGAGCAGTTCTTC. Protein: CASTRRGGNEQFF.

J is TRBJ2-1 and V is TRBV9; 7 bases map to TRBD2. Germline V gene lookup returns CDR1 SGDLS and CDR2 YYNGEE. V lost 4 bases and J lost 0; bases outside the gene matches: 7. The CDR3 contains 16 residues. In nucleotides, the CDR3 is TGTGCCAGCAGCCGCGGGAGCGGCTACTCCTACAATGAGCAGTTCTTC. Residues: CASSRGSGYSYNEQFF.

V gene TRBV4-1 combines with J gene TRBJ2-1, with 11 bases lining up with TRBD2. V lost 0 bases to trimming and J lost 4 bases; unmatched junction nucleotides: 14. Looked up from germline, CDR1 is MGHRA and CDR2 is YSYEKL. CDR3 length: 20 amino acids. The CDR3 is CASSQDHRGSGRAQYNEQFF. The CDR3 nucleotides read TGCGCCAGCAGCCAAGATCATAGGGGTAGCGGGAGGGCACAATACAATGAGCAGTTCTTC.

The gene calls are TRBV29-1 and TRBJ2-5, with D maybe TRBD1 (6 bases). This CDR3 has 13 amino acids. In germline, CDR1 is SQVTM, CDR2 ANQGSEA. The CDR3 sequence is CSSVSGARETQYF. The CDR3 nucleotides are TGCAGTAGCGTATCAGGGGCGCGAGAGACCCAGTACTTC.